This T cell receptor beta chain appears in the sequencing data of a study of cytomegalovirus exposure and HLA in healthy donors. Whole-study results and caveats: Some highly shared sequence variants likely arose as a pipeline artifact.

This CDR3 region has 15 residues. Germline CDR1 KGHSH, CDR2 LQKENI. The V gene end was trimmed by 4 bases and the J gene end by 5 bases; junction bases not matched to a gene: 4. Of note for this clone: Its antigen is still unknown.

PCR amplification relied on 60 Vbeta primers (plus 13 Jbeta primers). TCRdb keeps only in-frame clones here, not all; method: immunoSEQ multiplex PCR. The sample has 200,000 or so clones; just under 80% are singletons. This sequence joins TRBV18 and TRBJ2-1, with 11 bases aligning to TRBD2. This TCR was sampled from a woman aged 25-40 years in good health and CMV-seropositive. The specimen sequenced was PBMCs. The CDR3 region is CASSQLAGEDNEQFF. The CDR3 DNA is TGTGCCAGCTCACAACTAGCGGGGGAGGACAATGAGCAGTTCTTC. Together with reference TRBV18 and TRBJ2-1, the CDR3 gives the full variable domain: NAGVMQNPRHLVRRRGQEARLRCSPMKGHSHVYWYRQLPEEGLKFMVYLQKENIIDESGMPKERFSAEFPKEGPSILRIQQVVRGDSAAYFCASSQLAGEDNEQFFGPGTRLTVL.